Given below is one T cell receptor beta chain in context. Its antigen remains unidentified. V dropped 0 bases and J dropped 14 bases, with 18 bases sitting between them. This CDR3 contains 14 residues. Germline CDR1 is SGHNT and CDR2 is YYREEE (reference sequence). This specimen belongs to a study of OX40 agonist ivuxolimab in advanced cancers. Study results and limitations: CD8+ T cells showed, on average, more clonal expansion than CD4+ cells.

Clones were read by immunoSEQ multiplex PCR, and TCRdb kept only the in-frame ones, dropping some. Among approximately 70,000 clones, around 88% were seen once, and the ten largest hold approximately 2.3%. The sequence derives from an adult with an advanced solid tumor such as melanoma, head and neck, liver or kidney cancer. This material consisted of CD4+ or CD8+ T cells sorted from blood, taken in a trial of the OX40 agonist ivuxolimab. The chain carries TRBV5-4 and TRBJ2-1; possible D gene TRBD2, 6 bases. CDR3 protein: CASSLGYSGLQEFF. The CDR3 DNA follows: TGTGCCAGCAGCTTGGGTTATTCTGGACTACAGGAGTTCTTC.